This paragraph covers one T cell receptor (beta chain) sequence. Authors' methods: By means of reference gene primer amplification, nucleated cell counts were estimated. This table comes from immunoSEQ multiplex PCR, and its TCRdb copy is limited to in-frame clones, with some not included. D and trimming were read from the DNA, whereas the V and J calls and clone size are those reported in that table. Of some 87,000 clones listed, more than 70% are singletons. The sample is drawn from a study of blood T cell repertoires in COVID-19. The germline CDR1 and CDR2 sequences are LNHDA and SQIVND (reference sequence). V trimming: 3 bases; J trimming: 0 bases; junction bases outside the gene matches: 5. CDR3 length: 15 residues.

The clonotype comes from an elderly man with active or convalescent COVID-19. The sample was peripheral blood. The J gene is TRBJ2-7, the V gene TRBV19, with 7 bases identical to TRBD1. The CDR3 nucleotides are TGTGCCAGTAGTATCGGACAGGCCAGCTCCTACGAGCAGTACTTC. As protein: CASSIGQASSYEQYF.